Listed here are 15 T cell receptor beta chains from one sample, sequenced in a study of T cell responses to AZD1222 COVID-19 vaccine. Produced via immunoSEQ multiplex PCR; TCRdb's table is partial and in-frame only. The sample holds 150,000 to 200,000 clones, around 94% seen once. The sequencing here drew on peripheral blood, taken on day 0 of AZD1222 vaccination. These receptors were collected from an adult in good health.

The chain links TRBV5-1 to TRBJ2-7; no definite D call. Trimming removed 0 bases from V and 7 bases from J, with 14 bases in between. The CDR3 runs 14 residues. Germline loops: CDR1 SGHRS, CDR2 YFSETQ. CDR3 sequence reads: CASSLGHLVTEQYF. Here the CDR3 DNA reads TGCGCCAGCAGCTTGGGACATTTAGTCACAGAGCAGTACTTC.

The genes are TRBV6-1 and TRBJ2-3, with D unresolved. Germline V lookup: CDR1 MNHNS, CDR2 SASEGT. This CDR3 spans 13 amino acids. V was clipped by 2 bases and J by 1 base, with 4 bases between them. The CDR3 loop is CASSEHRTDTQYF. Written as DNA, the CDR3 is TGTGCCAGCAGTGAACATCGCACAGATACGCAGTATTTT.

The rearrangement joins TRBV27 to TRBJ1-5; tentative D call: TRBD1 (6 bases). There are 13 residues in the CDR3. Trimming pared 3 bases from V and 5 bases from J, leaving 8 bases between. CDR1 and CDR2 from the germline V gene are MNHEY and SMNVEV (reference sequence). The CDR3 sequence is CASSFKGDQPQHF. Written as DNA, the CDR3 is TGTGCCAGCAGTTTCAAGGGGGATCAGCCCCAGCATTTT.

The chain has TRBV5-4 and TRBJ1-2, with D perhaps TRBD1 (6 bases). Germline-derived CDR1 and CDR2 are SGHNT and YYREEE (reference sequence). Trimming removed 2 bases from V and 5 bases from J, with 16 bases in between. The CDR3 covers 15 residues. The CDR3 spells CASSFGQSIGYGYTF. Here the CDR3 DNA reads TGTGCCAGCAGCTTTGGACAGTCGATAGGGTATGGCTACACCTTC.

V usage is TRBV29-1 and J usage is TRBJ2-7; D possibly corresponds to TRBD2 (6 bases). The length of the CDR3 is 11 residues. Germline assignment: CDR1 SQVTM and CDR2 ANQGSEA. Trimming removed 7 bases from V and 6 bases from J, with 13 bases in between. CDR3 loop: CSATRRGEQYF. The DNA for the CDR3 is TGCAGCGCCACTAGGCGGGGCGAGCAGTACTTC.

Concerning this clone: The sample carries other DNA sequences with the same CDR3. This sequence joins TRBV11-2 and TRBJ1-6, with D maybe TRBD1 (6 bases). Per germline, CDR1 SGHAT and CDR2 FQNNGV. Trimming took 0 bases from V and 10 from J, leaving 10 bases between them. This CDR3 has 14 residues. Here the CDR3 reads CASSLDRGRSPLHF. The CDR3 DNA is TGTGCCAGCAGCTTAGATCGGGGGCGGTCACCCCTCCACTTT.

The chain recombines TRBV5-1 with TRBJ1-1; the match to TRBD1 covers 7 bases. Germline V gene lookup returns CDR1 SGHRS and CDR2 YFSETQ. There are 15 residues in the CDR3. With V trimmed by 7 bases and J by 1 base, 10 bases remained unmatched. The CDR3 DNA reads TGCGCCAGCTACTCGACAGGGAGCGAGAACACTGAAGCTTTCTTT. Translated: CASYSTGSENTEAFF.

Here the CDR3 reads CASSPLPGVLTGNTIYF. The CDR3, as DNA: TGTGCCAGCTCACCTCTTCCAGGGGTACTGACTGGAAACACCATATATTTT. This rearrangement joins TRBV18 to TRBJ1-3, with D possibly TRBD1 on 6 matching bases. V was cut by 3 bases and J by 2 bases, with 17 bases left in between. CDR3 length: 17 residues. The germline gives CDR1 KGHSH, CDR2 LQKENI.

This chain uses TRBV30 with TRBJ2-1; TRBD2 aligns across 7 bases. Looked up from germline, CDR1 is GTSNPN and CDR2 is SVGIG (reference sequence). The CDR3 totals 16 residues. V was pared by 0 bases and J by 7 bases, with 12 bases of the junction left unmatched. CDR3 loop: CAWSVMWGGSSNEQFF. The CDR3 region has the DNA TGTGCCTGGAGTGTAATGTGGGGAGGGAGTTCAAATGAGCAGTTCTTC. Filled out from reference TRBV30 and TRBJ2-1, the complete variable domain reads SQTIHQWPATLVQPVGSPLSLECTVEGTSNPNLYWYRQAAGRGLQLLFYSVGIGQISSEVPQNLSASRPQDRQFILSSKKLLLSDSGFYLCAWSVMWGGSSNEQFFGPGTRLTVL.

CDR3 protein: CASSESPVGLGGANVLTF. The CDR3 DNA reads as TGTGCCAGCAGCGAGTCCCCGGTGGGACTAGGAGGGGCCAACGTCCTGACTTTC. The rearrangement links TRBV3-1 (or the pseudogene TRBV3-2) to TRBJ2-6; TRBD2 matches at 8 bases. This CDR3 is built from 18 residues. CDR1 LGHDT and CDR2 YNNKEL come from the germline V gene (reference sequence). V trimming: 5 bases; J trimming: 4 bases; junction bases outside the gene matches: 13.

On this clone: Other DNA sequences from this sample encode an identical CDR3 as well. CDR3 protein: CASSIRLYNEQFF. The CDR3 DNA follows: TGTGCCAGTAGTATTAGACTCTACAATGAGCAGTTCTTC. The chain uses TRBV19 and TRBJ2-1; D unresolved. Trimming pared 3 bases from V and 3 bases from J, leaving 6 bases between. The CDR3 runs to 13 residues. Germline V gene lookup returns CDR1 LNHDA and CDR2 SQIVND (reference sequence).

This chain uses TRBV7-8 with TRBJ2-5, with D unclear. CDR3 length: 14 amino acids. Trimming left V 4 bases short and J 3 bases short, with 12 bases between. The germline CDR1 and CDR2 sequences are SGHVS and FQNEAQ. This CDR3 reads CASSSRTPKETQYF. CDR3 nucleotides: TGTGCCAGCAGCTCTCGCACACCAAAAGAGACCCAGTACTTC.

The V call is TRBV7-2, the J call TRBJ1-1; weak D call: TRBD1 (6 bases). Germline CDR1 SGHTA, CDR2 FQGNSA. The CDR3 has 13 amino acids. Trimming took off 5 bases at V and 5 bases at J, with 12 bases between the two ends. As DNA, the CDR3 is TGTGCCAGCAGCAACGTAGGGGGAACTGAAGCTTTCTTT. It yields the protein CASSNVGGTEAFF.

The chain couples TRBV5-1 to TRBJ2-3; 10 bases align to TRBD2. Germline assignment: CDR1 SGHRS and CDR2 YFSETQ. The CDR3 contains 18 residues. Trimming removed 5 bases from V and 6 bases from J; junction bases left unmatched: 18. CDR3: CASRLPGTSVPEGDTQYF. CDR3 DNA sequence: TGCGCCAGCAGATTGCCCGGGACTAGCGTCCCAGAGGGGGATACGCAGTATTTT.

The V and J genes are TRBV7-9 and TRBJ1-5, with a possible D match to TRBD1 (6 bases). Germline V gene data show CDR1 as SEHNR and CDR2 as FQNEAQ (reference sequence). V was cut by 5 bases and J by 4 bases, with 9 bases left in between. This CDR3 is built from 13 residues. As DNA, the CDR3 is TGTGCCAGCAGCCCTACAGGGAATCAGCCCCAGCATTTT. It yields the protein CASSPTGNQPQHF.